The 3 T cell receptor beta chains below come from one sample, sequenced in a study of human T cells and chemical hapten exposure listed by TCRdb under 2021. Library construction relied on RACE. TCRdb names NextSeq 500 as the instrument used. Clones were called with MiXCR by TCRdb after fastp trimmed the public reads at Q25, and only in-frame beta chains were retained. When rows share a CDR3 protein, they turn into one entry using the most common DNA and genes. The sample includes 65,000 to 95,000 distinct CDR3 sequences, with over 6.5% observed a single time. The top ten clones comprise approximately 1.5% of the sample. The meaning of the sample's time point label: healthy volunteer bleed at 6 weeks. Unfractionated whole blood was collected in Tempus Blood RNA tubes, and total RNA was extracted from that blood. The sample was whole blood. These receptors were collected from a female donor in good health. Some clones in this sample may be carry-over from other donors' samples.

This clonotype was found a few times. This rearrangement joins TRBV12-5 to TRBJ1-3; 7 bases map to TRBD1. The V gene end was trimmed by 5 bases and the J gene end by 4 bases; junction bases not matched to a gene: 5. CDR1 is LGHNT, CDR2 FRNRAP, per germline. The CDR3 is 14 amino acids. The CDR3 DNA is TGTGCTAGTGGTGACAACAGGGGAGGAAACACCATATATTTT. The encoded protein is CASGDNRGGNTIYF.

This clonotype was seen ten or more times. V is TRBV12-3 or TRBV12-4 and J is TRBJ2-7; no clear D gene. CDR3 length: 13 amino acids. V lost 4 bases and J 3 bases, leaving 10 bases between the germline ends. CDR3 nucleotide sequence: TGTGCCAGCAGTTCCTCTAGAGTCTACGAGCAGTACTTC. This sequence encodes CASSSSRVYEQYF.

The chain combines TRBV27 with TRBJ2-5; unclear D gene. CDR3 length equals 14 residues. V shed 3 bases and J shed 8 bases, with 16 bases lying between them. CDR1 is MNHEY, CDR2 SMNVEV, per germline (reference sequence). The CDR3 DNA is TGTGCCAGCAGTTTTTACGGAGCCACGGAAACCCAGTACTTC. Protein product: CASSFYGATETQYF.